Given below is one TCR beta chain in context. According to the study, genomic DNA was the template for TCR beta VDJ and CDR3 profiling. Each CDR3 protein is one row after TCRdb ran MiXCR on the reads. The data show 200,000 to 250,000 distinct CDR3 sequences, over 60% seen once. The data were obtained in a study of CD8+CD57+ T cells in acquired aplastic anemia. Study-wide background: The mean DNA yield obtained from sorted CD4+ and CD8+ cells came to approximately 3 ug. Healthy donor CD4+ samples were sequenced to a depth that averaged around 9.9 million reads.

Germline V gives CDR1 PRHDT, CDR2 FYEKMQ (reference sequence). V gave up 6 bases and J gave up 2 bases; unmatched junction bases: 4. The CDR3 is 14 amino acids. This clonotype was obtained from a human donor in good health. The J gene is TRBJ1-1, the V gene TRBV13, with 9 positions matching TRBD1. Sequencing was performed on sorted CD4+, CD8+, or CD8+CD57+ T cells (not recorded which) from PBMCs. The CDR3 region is CASSEQGANTEAFF. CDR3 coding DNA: TGTGCCAGCAGTGAACAGGGGGCCAACACTGAAGCTTTCTTT.